Below, 11 T cell receptor beta chains from the same sample are listed, as sequenced in a study of vaccination and CD4 T cells after COVID-19. The Oncomine TCR Beta short-read assay sequenced DNA from cultured CD4+ T cells. Each CDR3 protein is one row after TCRdb ran MiXCR on the PCR reads. The repertoire holds some 21,000 distinct CDR3 sequences, with around 46% as singletons. Time point defined: late sampling 161 to 241 days after vaccination in three convalescent patients. The treatment here: roughly 10-day PBMC culture with coronavirus spike peptide pools or control peptides (ViraFEST assay). Their cognate antigens are unknown. The material sequenced was CD4+ T cells from blood, cultured in vitro, taken about 7 months after SARS-CoV-2 vaccination. These receptor sequences come from a human donor who had recovered from COVID-19.

This clonotype was counted between two and nine times. The chain combines TRBV4-1 with TRBJ2-7; D ambiguous. V lost 5 bases and J 4 bases, leaving 18 bases between the germline ends. The germline V gene has CDR1 MGHRA and CDR2 YSYEKL. The CDR3 contains 15 residues. This chain's CDR3 is CASSSQEFTGYEQYF. The DNA of the CDR3 is TGCGCCAGCAGCTCCCAGGAGTTCACCGGGTACGAGCAGTACTTC.

The gene calls are TRBV28 and TRBJ1-1; D ambiguous. The CDR3 is 12 amino acids. The germline V gene has CDR1 MDHEN and CDR2 SYDVKM. V was cut by 7 bases and J by 5 bases, with 11 bases left in between. This chain's CDR3 is CASKRVRTEAFF. The CDR3 coding sequence is TGTGCCAGCAAAAGGGTACGTACTGAAGCTTTCTTT.

The rearrangement joins TRBV7-8 to TRBJ2-5; tentatively, D is TRBD2 (6 bases). The V gene lost 0 bases and the J gene lost 3 bases, with 11 bases spanning the gap. This CDR3 comprises 15 residues. CDR1 is SGHVS, CDR2 FQNEAQ, per germline. The chain's CDR3 is CASSLAGRRKETQYF. The CDR3 DNA reads TGTGCCAGCAGCTTAGCCGGGAGAAGAAAAGAGACCCAGTACTTC. The full variable domain, its missing parts supplied by reference TRBV7-8 and TRBJ2-5, is GAGVSQSPRYKVAKRGQDVALRCDPISGHVSLFWYQQALGQGPEFLTYFQNEAQLDKSGLPSDRFFAERPEGSVSTLKIQRTQQEDSAVYLCASSLAGRRKETQYFGPGTRLLVL.

This clonotype was detected only a few times. The CDR3 loop reads CASSPTTDTQYF. For the CDR3, the DNA is TGTGCCAGCAGCCCAACGACAGATACGCAGTATTTT. J is TRBJ2-3 and V is TRBV7-9; unclear D gene. The germline V gene encodes CDR1 SEHNR and CDR2 FQNEAQ (reference sequence). Between the trimmed V and J ends, which lost 5 bases and 3 bases, there was a span of 6 bases. There are 12 residues in the CDR3.

This clonotype occurred a few times. The chain employs TRBV20-1 and TRBJ2-7; D call uncertain. CDR1 and CDR2 (germline): DFQATT, SNEGSKA (reference sequence). This CDR3 has 15 residues. Trimming shortened V by 6 bases and J by 0 bases, and 18 bases separated the two germline ends. The CDR3 DNA reads TGCAGTGCCCCAGGAAGGCAGGCCAGCTCCTACGAGCAGTACTTC. Translating gives CSAPGRQASSYEQYF.

The rearrangement joins TRBV20-1 to TRBJ2-7, with TRBD2 matching over 12 bases. CDR1 is DFQATT, CDR2 SNEGSKA, per germline (reference sequence). The CDR3 is 14 amino acids. V lost 5 bases, J lost 2 bases, and 4 bases stayed unmatched. The DNA of the CDR3 is TGCAGTGCTTTTGGACTAGCGGGGACCTACGAGCAGTACTTC. Protein sequence: CSAFGLAGTYEQYF.

This clonotype was recorded a few times. J is TRBJ2-3 and V is TRBV15, with D perhaps matching TRBD2 (6 bases). V was shortened by 1 base and J by 4 bases, with 12 bases between the two germline ends. Germline V gene lookup returns CDR1 LNHNV and CDR2 YYDKDF (reference sequence). CDR3 length: 15 amino acids. Here the CDR3 reads CATSRGRGTADTQYF. The CDR3 region has the DNA TGTGCCACCAGCAGAGGCCGGGGGACCGCAGATACGCAGTATTTT.

This clonotype was counted between two and nine times. Here the CDR3 reads CASSSQGSHEQYF. The CDR3 coding sequence is TGTGCCAGCAGCTCCCAGGGGTCCCACGAGCAGTACTTC. The genes are TRBV7-3 and TRBJ2-7, with D maybe TRBD1 (6 bases). CDR3 length equals 13 residues. CDR1 and CDR2 from the germline V gene are SGHTA and FQGTGA. V was clipped by 4 bases and J by 5 bases, with 12 bases between them.

The chain links TRBV7-3 to TRBJ2-1; D ambiguous. There are 13 residues in the CDR3. V lost 2 bases and J 8 bases, leaving 10 bases between the germline ends. From germline, CDR1 is SGHTA and CDR2 FQGTGA. DNA for the CDR3: TGTGCCAGCAGCTTATCCGGAATGGATGAGCAGTTCTTC. Protein product: CASSLSGMDEQFF.

V gene TRBV25-1 combines with J gene TRBJ2-7, with TRBD2 as a possible D gene (5 bases). Germline V gene lookup returns CDR1 MGHDK and CDR2 SYGVNS. V was trimmed by 2 bases and J by 1 base, leaving 12 bases between them. The CDR3 covers 15 residues. CDR3 protein: CASSERTPGSYEQYF. The DNA of the CDR3 is TGTGCCAGCAGTGAAAGGACTCCCGGATCCTACGAGCAGTACTTC.

The table lists this clonotype with a few counts. The chain couples TRBV20-1 to TRBJ1-2, with D tentatively TRBD1 (6 bases). CDR1 DFQATT and CDR2 SNEGSKA come from the germline V gene (reference sequence). The V end lost 0 bases, the J end lost 8 bases, and 10 bases lay between the germline ends. CDR3 size: 12 residues. The chain's CDR3 is CSAREGGSGYTF. In DNA, the CDR3 is TGCAGTGCTAGAGAAGGGGGGAGCGGCTACACCTTC.